This is a list of T cell receptor beta chains from one sample in a study of blood T cell repertoires in COVID-19. TCRdb's copy holds only in-frame clones and misses some; the assay was immunoSEQ multiplex PCR. The sample contains hundreds of thousands of clones, roughly 86% of which appear only once. Sample: peripheral blood. Receptors originate from a woman aged 55-75 years with COVID-19, enrolled during active disease. Each CDR3 is given with its conserved first and last residue. Fields, in order: clone size, V gene, J gene, D gene, CDR3 protein, CDR3 DNA. The D gene is left open where the match is weak. Only some rows state a clone size, as once, few, many or a class for expanded clones.

clone size: NA; V gene: TRBV3-1/TRBV3-2; J gene: TRBJ2-4; D gene: NA; CDR3 protein: CASSQGMVLSDIQYF; CDR3 DNA: TGTGCCAGCAGCCAAGGAATGGTACTATCCGACATTCAGTACTTC
clone size: NA; V gene: TRBV3-1/TRBV3-2; J gene: TRBJ1-1; D gene: TRBD1; CDR3 protein: CASSQLQGYTEAFF; CDR3 DNA: TGTGCCAGCAGCCAACTACAGGGGTACACTGAAGCTTTCTTT
clone size: NA; V gene: TRBV9; J gene: TRBJ2-2; D gene: NA; CDR3 protein: CASSPRGQKNTGELFF; CDR3 DNA: TGTGCCAGCAGCCCCCGCGGACAGAAGAACACCGGGGAGCTGTTTTTT
clone size: many; V gene: TRBV13; J gene: TRBJ2-7; D gene: TRBD1; CDR3 protein: CASSARQGVPYEQYF; CDR3 DNA: TGTGCCAGCAGCGCCCGACAGGGGGTCCCCTACGAGCAGTACTTC
clone size: NA; V gene: TRBV5-6; J gene: TRBJ1-1; D gene: TRBD1; CDR3 protein: CASSFTGDTEAFF; CDR3 DNA: TGTGCCAGCAGCTTCACAGGGGACACTGAAGCTTTCTTT
clone size: NA; V gene: TRBV29-1; J gene: TRBJ1-1; D gene: NA; CDR3 protein: CSAGRSNTEAFF; CDR3 DNA: TGCAGCGCGGGACGGTCGAACACTGAAGCTTTCTTT
clone size: NA; V gene: TRBV28; J gene: TRBJ2-1; D gene: NA; CDR3 protein: CASSSHFSGIYNEQFF; CDR3 DNA: TGTGCCAGCAGTTCCCACTTCTCGGGGATATACAATGAGCAGTTCTTC
clone size: NA; V gene: TRBV7-9; J gene: TRBJ1-2; D gene: TRBD1; CDR3 protein: CASSPGDRRNYGYTF; CDR3 DNA: TGTGCCAGCAGCCCAGGGGACAGACGAAACTATGGCTACACCTTC
clone size: NA; V gene: TRBV5-4; J gene: TRBJ2-7; D gene: TRBD1; CDR3 protein: CASSLAQGGRGLGEQYF; CDR3 DNA: TGTGCCAGCAGCTTGGCCCAAGGGGGCAGGGGGCTTGGAGAGCAGTACTTC
clone size: NA; V gene: TRBV3-1/TRBV3-2; J gene: TRBJ1-1; D gene: TRBD1; CDR3 protein: CASSDRDRVNTEAFF; CDR3 DNA: TGTGCCAGCAGCGACCGGGACAGGGTGAACACTGAAGCTTTCTTT
clone size: NA; V gene: TRBV6-5; J gene: TRBJ1-5; D gene: NA; CDR3 protein: CASSYSANQPQHF; CDR3 DNA: TGTGCCAGCAGTTACTCGGCCAATCAGCCCCAGCATTTT
clone size: NA; V gene: TRBV6-5; J gene: TRBJ1-1; D gene: NA; CDR3 protein: CASSYSKIQGGTEAFF; CDR3 DNA: TGTGCCAGCAGTTACTCTAAGATCCAGGGAGGAACTGAAGCTTTCTTT
clone size: NA; V gene: TRBV29-1; J gene: TRBJ2-3; D gene: TRBD2; CDR3 protein: CSVVLSGGLNTQYF; CDR3 DNA: TGCAGCGTTGTTCTTAGCGGGGGTCTAAATACGCAGTATTTT
clone size: NA; V gene: TRBV7-9; J gene: TRBJ1-2; D gene: NA; CDR3 protein: CASSFVPGQDYGYTF; CDR3 DNA: TGTGCCAGCAGCTTCGTGCCAGGGCAAGACTATGGCTACACCTTC
clone size: NA; V gene: TRBV6-6; J gene: TRBJ1-4; D gene: TRBD1; CDR3 protein: CASSYRSGTGNEKLFF; CDR3 DNA: TGTGCCAGCAGTTACCGGTCCGGGACAGGCAATGAAAAACTGTTTTTT
clone size: NA; V gene: TRBV7-9; J gene: TRBJ2-3; D gene: NA; CDR3 protein: CASSDQTTSTDTQYF; CDR3 DNA: TGTGCCAGCAGCGACCAAACGACTAGCACAGATACGCAGTATTTT
clone size: NA; V gene: TRBV7-3; J gene: TRBJ2-7; D gene: NA; CDR3 protein: CASSFGRGSVEQYF; CDR3 DNA: TGTGCCAGCAGCTTCGGACGGGGATCGGTGGAGCAGTACTTC
clone size: NA; V gene: TRBV7-3; J gene: TRBJ2-5; D gene: NA; CDR3 protein: CASSLKRIQETQYF; CDR3 DNA: TGTGCCAGCAGCTTAAAGAGGATCCAAGAGACCCAGTACTTC
clone size: NA; V gene: TRBV19; J gene: TRBJ2-7; D gene: NA; CDR3 protein: CASSIGWRGREQYF; CDR3 DNA: TGTGCCAGTAGTATAGGATGGAGGGGTCGGGAGCAGTACTTC
clone size: NA; V gene: TRBV9; J gene: TRBJ2-5; D gene: NA; CDR3 protein: CASSPQGETQYF; CDR3 DNA: TGTGCCAGCAGCCCCCAGGGGGAGACCCAGTACTTC
clone size: NA; V gene: TRBV4-1; J gene: TRBJ2-5; D gene: TRBD2; CDR3 protein: CASSQGTSSLRETQYF; CDR3 DNA: TGCGCCAGCAGCCAAGGGACTAGCAGTCTCCGCGAGACCCAGTACTTC
clone size: NA; V gene: TRBV7-2; J gene: TRBJ2-3; D gene: TRBD2; CDR3 protein: CASSRLAGTFSTDTQYF; CDR3 DNA: TGTGCCAGCAGCAGACTAGCGGGAACGTTTAGCACAGATACGCAGTATTTT
clone size: NA; V gene: TRBV19; J gene: TRBJ2-1; D gene: TRBD2; CDR3 protein: CASSIVGLAGYNEQFF; CDR3 DNA: TGTGCCAGTAGTATAGTCGGACTAGCGGGGTACAATGAGCAGTTCTTC
clone size: NA; V gene: TRBV12-3/TRBV12-4; J gene: TRBJ1-1; D gene: TRBD1; CDR3 protein: CASSQGVNTEAFF; CDR3 DNA: TGTGCCAGCAGTCAGGGGGTGAACACTGAAGCTTTCTTT
clone size: NA; V gene: TRBV3-1/TRBV3-2; J gene: TRBJ1-1; D gene: NA; CDR3 protein: CASSPLLDSPVLPF; CDR3 DNA: TGTGCCAGCAGCCCTCTTTTGGACAGCCCTGTGCTTCCCTTT
clone size: NA; V gene: TRBV27; J gene: TRBJ2-1; D gene: NA; CDR3 protein: CASSYQGGYNEQFF; CDR3 DNA: TGTGCCAGCAGTTACCAAGGGGGCTACAATGAGCAGTTCTTC
clone size: NA; V gene: TRBV7-3; J gene: TRBJ1-1; D gene: TRBD1; CDR3 protein: CASSPQGAGTEAFF; CDR3 DNA: TGTGCCAGCAGCCCACAGGGGGCAGGCACTGAAGCTTTCTTT
clone size: NA; V gene: TRBV5-5; J gene: TRBJ2-7; D gene: TRBD1; CDR3 protein: CASSAGTGAAYEQYF; CDR3 DNA: TGTGCCAGCAGCGCAGGGACAGGGGCGGCCTACGAGCAGTACTTC
clone size: NA; V gene: TRBV3-1/TRBV3-2; J gene: TRBJ2-1; D gene: NA; CDR3 protein: CASSRSWANYNEQFF; CDR3 DNA: TGTGCCAGCAGCCGAAGCTGGGCTAACTACAATGAGCAGTTCTTC
clone size: NA; V gene: TRBV7-3; J gene: TRBJ1-2; D gene: TRBD1; CDR3 protein: CASSLGQGSVYGYTF; CDR3 DNA: TGTGCCAGCAGCCTAGGACAGGGATCGGTCTATGGCTACACCTTC
clone size: NA; V gene: TRBV5-8; J gene: TRBJ1-2; D gene: TRBD1; CDR3 protein: CASTVIQGVGYGYTF; CDR3 DNA: TGTGCCAGCACCGTAATACAGGGGGTGGGCTATGGCTACACCTTC
clone size: NA; V gene: TRBV5-6; J gene: TRBJ1-5; D gene: NA; CDR3 protein: CASSLGGDQPQHF; CDR3 DNA: TGTGCCAGCAGCTTGGGCGGAGATCAGCCCCAGCATTTT
clone size: NA; V gene: TRBV4-2; J gene: TRBJ1-5; D gene: TRBD1; CDR3 protein: CASSQGIGTASNQPQHF; CDR3 DNA: TGTGCCAGCAGCCAAGGGATCGGGACAGCCAGCAATCAGCCCCAGCATTTT
clone size: NA; V gene: TRBV5-1; J gene: TRBJ2-2; D gene: NA; CDR3 protein: CASIRQPNTGELFF; CDR3 DNA: TGCGCCAGCATTAGACAGCCGAACACCGGGGAGCTGTTTTTT
clone size: NA; V gene: TRBV7-8; J gene: TRBJ1-2; D gene: NA; CDR3 protein: CASSSQTSNYGYTF; CDR3 DNA: TGTGCCAGCAGCTCCCAGACAAGTAACTATGGCTACACCTTC
clone size: once; V gene: TRBV24-1; J gene: TRBJ1-2; D gene: TRBD1; CDR3 protein: CATSTRREGTALFGYTF; CDR3 DNA: TGTGCCACCAGTACTCGCCGGGAGGGGACAGCCTTGTTTGGCTACACCTTC
clone size: NA; V gene: TRBV4-2; J gene: TRBJ2-2; D gene: TRBD2; CDR3 protein: CASSRRLIAGGLGTGELFF; CDR3 DNA: TGTGCCAGCAGCCGACGACTCATAGCGGGGGGTTTGGGCACCGGGGAGCTGTTTTTT
clone size: NA; V gene: TRBV6-5; J gene: TRBJ2-1; D gene: NA; CDR3 protein: CASSSGDSNNEQFF; CDR3 DNA: TGTGCCAGCAGTTCGGGAGACAGTAACAATGAGCAGTTCTTC
clone size: NA; V gene: TRBV5-1; J gene: TRBJ2-7; D gene: TRBD2; CDR3 protein: CASSLGYSGSSYEQYF; CDR3 DNA: TGCGCCAGCAGCTTGGGGTATAGCGGGAGCTCCTACGAGCAGTACTTC
clone size: NA; V gene: TRBV19; J gene: TRBJ1-5; D gene: NA; CDR3 protein: CASSPRLQMYSNQPQHF; CDR3 DNA: TGTGCCAGTAGTCCTCGCCTACAGATGTATAGCAATCAGCCCCAGCATTTT
clone size: NA; V gene: TRBV1; J gene: TRBJ1-1; D gene: NA; CDR3 protein: CTSSQGKQGPDTEAFF; CDR3 DNA: TGCACCAGCAGCCAAGGGAAACAGGGTCCGGACACTGAAGCTTTCTTT
clone size: NA; V gene: TRBV28; J gene: TRBJ1-5; D gene: NA; CDR3 protein: CASRQGQTFGQPQHF; CDR3 DNA: TGTGCCAGCAGACAAGGACAGACTTTCGGGCAGCCCCAGCATTTT